These T cell receptor beta chains were read from a single sample in a study of identical twins. TCRdb analysed the 5' RACE reads with MiXCR anew, one entry per CDR3 protein. This sample has about 520,000 distinct CDR3 sequences; roughly a fifth occur once, and the top ten carry under 0.95%. This same sample was also taken into another study, of T cells expressing NK-cell markers.

Sequencing was done on a sample of CD4+ T cells sorted from blood. The receptors derive from a woman between 18 and 30 years old in good health. CDR3s include the opening cysteine and the closing phenylalanine or tryptophan. A D gene is named only where the DNA matches it firmly. Clone size is shown for a subset of rows, as once, few, many or a class of expanded clone.

v_call	clone_size	d_call	j_call	cdr3_aa	cdr3_nt
TRBV9	-	TRBD2	TRBJ2-3	CASSVVLAGASTDTQYF	TGTGCCAGCAGCGTAGTCCTAGCGGGGGCCAGCACAGATACGCAGTATTTT
TRBV29-1	-	TRBD2	TRBJ2-1	CSVLRFFSPGLAGGADEQFF	TGCAGCGTGCTCCGGTTTTTCAGCCCGGGACTAGCGGGAGGAGCGGATGAGCAGTTCTTC
TRBV6-5	few	TRBD1	TRBJ2-1	CASSYLKGQGRREQFF	TGTGCCAGCAGTTATCTAAAGGGACAGGGGAGACGGGAGCAGTTCTTC
TRBV12-3/TRBV12-4	few	-	TRBJ1-1	CASRHAGALDTEAFF	TGTGCCAGCAGACACGCAGGGGCTCTGGACACTGAAGCTTTCTTT
TRBV27	few	TRBD2	TRBJ2-7	CASSFTGGTYEQYF	TGTGCCAGCAGTTTTACGGGAGGGACCTACGAGCAGTACTTC
TRBV6-5	-	-	TRBJ2-1	CASSYSTTEQFF	TGTGCCAGCAGTTACTCGACCACTGAGCAGTTCTTC
TRBV11-3	-	-	TRBJ2-1	CASSSSVRNEQFF	TGTGCCAGCAGCTCGTCGGTAAGGAATGAGCAGTTCTTC
TRBV20-1	-	-	TRBJ1-2	CSVTTRYGYTF	TGCAGTGTCACGACCCGCTATGGCTACACCTTC
TRBV6-4	few	TRBD1	TRBJ2-1	CASSGGTGGRGEQFF	TGTGCCAGCAGTGGGGGGACAGGGGGAAGAGGTGAGCAGTTCTTC
TRBV20-1	-	TRBD2	TRBJ2-5	CSARPTTGTSGGETQYF	TGCAGTGCTCGCCCGACAACCGGGACTAGCGGGGGAGAGACCCAGTACTTC
TRBV10-3	few	-	TRBJ2-1	CAISERTVNEQFF	TGTGCCATCAGTGAGAGGACAGTCAATGAGCAGTTCTTC
TRBV5-3	-	TRBD2	TRBJ2-7	CARSLSGILYEQYF	TGTGCCAGAAGCTTGAGCGGGATACTCTACGAGCAGTACTTC
TRBV27	few	TRBD2	TRBJ2-2	CASTQRPLAGNTGELFF	TGTGCCAGCACCCAACGACCCTTAGCGGGAAACACCGGGGAGCTGTTTTTT
TRBV10-3	many	-	TRBJ1-1	CATSRDFAEAFF	TGTGCCACCAGTAGGGACTTCGCGGAAGCTTTCTTT
TRBV4-3	-	-	TRBJ1-2	CASSQDPTTGTPYGYTF	TGCGCCAGCAGCCAAGACCCTACCACTGGGACACCCTATGGCTACACCTTC
TRBV3-1	many	-	TRBJ1-2	CASSQDYEGGYTF	TGTGCCAGCAGCCAAGATTACGAGGGCGGCTACACCTTC
TRBV6-5	many	TRBD1	TRBJ2-3	CASSYSNRGADTQYF	TGTGCCAGCAGTTACTCGAACAGGGGGGCAGATACGCAGTATTTT
TRBV2	-	TRBD2	TRBJ2-7	CASSEAIAGESYEQYF	TGTGCCAGCAGTGAAGCAATCGCGGGAGAGTCCTACGAGCAGTACTTC
TRBV7-2	-	TRBD2	TRBJ2-7	CASSLAGGPLYEQYF	TGTGCCAGCAGCTTAGCGGGAGGGCCTCTATACGAGCAGTACTTC
TRBV29-1	few	-	TRBJ1-1	CSVRASNTEAFF	TGCAGCGTTCGGGCCTCAAACACTGAAGCTTTCTTT
TRBV7-9	few	-	TRBJ2-3	CASSPGRGASTDTQYF	TGTGCCAGCAGCCCTGGGAGGGGGGCTAGCACAGATACGCAGTATTTT
TRBV6-1	few	-	TRBJ1-5	CASSSLDSNQPQHF	TGTGCCAGCAGCTCCCTCGATAGCAATCAGCCCCAGCATTTT
TRBV20-1	-	TRBD2	TRBJ2-5	CSARLTSSETQYF	TGCAGTGCTAGGTTGACTAGCTCCGAGACCCAGTACTTC
TRBV7-9	few	TRBD1	TRBJ1-6	CASSLGDRGSSPLHF	TGTGCCAGCAGCTTAGGTGACAGGGGTTCTTCACCCCTCCACTTT
TRBV7-9	-	-	TRBJ1-4	CASSLVGTSNEKLFF	TGTGCCAGCAGCTTAGTCGGAACGTCTAATGAAAAACTGTTTTTT
TRBV11-2	-	TRBD2	TRBJ2-2	CASSLGTSGRARSGELFF	TGTGCCAGCAGCTTGGGGACTAGCGGGAGGGCCAGATCCGGGGAGCTGTTTTTT
TRBV20-1	-	-	TRBJ1-5	CSATDRLNQPQHF	TGCAGTGCTACAGACAGACTTAATCAGCCCCAGCATTTT
TRBV15	-	TRBD2	TRBJ2-5	CATSSSGYYETQYF	TGTGCCACCAGCAGTAGCGGGTATTACGAGACCCAGTACTTC
TRBV20-1	few	TRBD1	TRBJ1-4	CSARESGGNEKLFF	TGCAGTGCTAGAGAGTCAGGGGGGAATGAAAAACTGTTTTTT
TRBV5-1	once	-	TRBJ2-3	CASSLVPGADTQYF	TGCGCCAGCAGCTTGGTCCCGGGGGCGGATACGCAGTATTTT
TRBV10-3	-	TRBD2	TRBJ2-3	CAISGMAGGVDTQYF	TGTGCCATCAGTGGCATGGCGGGGGGGGTGGATACGCAGTATTTT
TRBV20-1	-	TRBD2	TRBJ2-1	CSAHGTSYNEQFF	TGCAGTGCTCACGGGACTAGTTACAATGAGCAGTTCTTC
TRBV19	-	-	TRBJ1-4	CASQYPSAPGGLREKLFF	TGTGCCAGTCAGTACCCTAGTGCCCCAGGAGGGTTACGTGAAAAACTGTTTTTT
TRBV20-1	-	-	TRBJ1-2	CSAVRADYGYTF	TGCAGTGCTGTCCGGGCCGACTATGGCTACACCTTC
TRBV5-1	-	TRBD2	TRBJ2-1	CASSPLGGGDLSYNEQFF	TGCGCCAGCAGCCCACTCGGCGGGGGGGATCTCTCCTACAATGAGCAGTTCTTC
TRBV11-2	-	-	TRBJ1-1	CASSLDVSNTEAFF	TGTGCCAGCAGCTTAGATGTATCGAACACTGAAGCTTTCTTT
TRBV3-1	-	-	TRBJ1-2	CASSQGLGGTYGYTF	TGTGCCAGCAGCCAAGGTCTGGGCGGAACTTATGGCTACACCTTC
TRBV11-2	many	-	TRBJ2-6	CASSFNSGANVLTF	TGTGCCAGCAGCTTTAACTCTGGGGCCAACGTCCTGACTTTC
TRBV7-9	-	TRBD2	TRBJ2-5	CASRLAGTQYF	TGTGCCAGCAGGCTAGCGGGGACCCAGTACTTC
TRBV20-1	few	-	TRBJ2-1	CSARFYNEQFF	TGCAGTGCTAGATTCTACAATGAGCAGTTCTTC
TRBV5-1	few	-	TRBJ2-1	CASSPTGDYNEQFF	TGCGCCAGCAGTCCAACGGGGGACTACAATGAGCAGTTCTTC
TRBV6-4	-	-	TRBJ2-1	CASSAGSSYNEQFF	TGTGCCAGCAGTGCGGGGAGCTCCTACAATGAGCAGTTCTTC
TRBV20-1	few	-	TRBJ2-3	CSARDFAGAGDTQYF	TGCAGTGCTAGAGATTTCGCGGGGGCGGGAGATACGCAGTATTTT
TRBV2	few	-	TRBJ2-5	CASSQGPLVVVETQYF	TGTGCCAGCAGCCAAGGCCCGTTGGTAGTGGTGGAGACCCAGTACTTC
TRBV11-3	many	-	TRBJ1-1	CASSSILGTGTGNTEAFF	TGTGCCAGCAGCTCCATACTTGGGACGGGTACAGGCAACACTGAAGCTTTCTTT
TRBV18	-	-	TRBJ2-3	CASSLRPIWGREDTQYF	TGTGCCAGCTCACTTAGACCTATCTGGGGAAGGGAAGATACGCAGTATTTT
TRBV11-1	-	TRBD1	TRBJ2-2	CASSPRDSSPLTNTGELFF	TGTGCCAGCAGCCCACGGGACAGCAGCCCACTCACGAACACCGGGGAGCTGTTTTTT